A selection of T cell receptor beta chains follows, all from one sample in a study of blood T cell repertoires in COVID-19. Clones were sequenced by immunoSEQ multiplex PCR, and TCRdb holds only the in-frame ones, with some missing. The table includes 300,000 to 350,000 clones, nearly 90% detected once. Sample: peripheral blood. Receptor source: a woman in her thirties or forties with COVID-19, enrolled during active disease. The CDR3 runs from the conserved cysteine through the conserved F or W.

CDR3 protein: CASSLTGGIYTPLHF
J gene: TRBJ1-6
V gene: TRBV28

CDR3 protein: CASSVVPGQASGANVLTF
J gene: TRBJ2-6
V gene: TRBV9

CDR3 protein: CASSLGLASNEQFF
J gene: TRBJ2-1
V gene: TRBV5-1

CDR3 protein: CASRSGVQPQHF
J gene: TRBJ1-5
V gene: TRBV7-9

CDR3 protein: CASSLWSGTASGANVLTF
J gene: TRBJ2-6
V gene: TRBV5-1

CDR3 protein: CASSLVRWTGSAGANVLTF
J gene: TRBJ2-6
V gene: TRBV7-2

CDR3 protein: CASSYRGDYGYTF
J gene: TRBJ1-2
V gene: TRBV4-1

CDR3 protein: CAWSVGWNRGTYNSPLHF
J gene: TRBJ1-6
V gene: TRBV30

CDR3 protein: CASSLLLATGETQYF
J gene: TRBJ2-5
V gene: TRBV5-8

CDR3 protein: CASSLNPQVKAGDTQYF
J gene: TRBJ2-3
V gene: TRBV9

CDR3 protein: CATSDSKTGGYGYTF
J gene: TRBJ1-2
V gene: TRBV24-1

CDR3 protein: CASKGGGSSYNEQFF
J gene: TRBJ2-1
V gene: TRBV28

CDR3 protein: CASSEEGLGYGYTF
J gene: TRBJ1-2
V gene: TRBV6-4

CDR3 protein: CASTQSGNTIYF
J gene: TRBJ1-3
V gene: TRBV19

CDR3 protein: CASSRLDGYTF
J gene: TRBJ1-2
V gene: TRBV19

CDR3 protein: CASSLDGRIPYGYTF
J gene: TRBJ1-2
V gene: TRBV28

CDR3 protein: CASSDPGGSDTQYF
J gene: TRBJ2-3
V gene: TRBV25-1

CDR3 protein: CASRLAGGPSQETQYF
J gene: TRBJ2-5
V gene: TRBV5-4

CDR3 protein: CASSLAAGQGAYEQYF
J gene: TRBJ2-7
V gene: TRBV7-6

CDR3 protein: CASSDDQVVFPLHF
J gene: TRBJ1-6
V gene: TRBV2

CDR3 protein: CASSFTGAQNTEAFF
J gene: TRBJ1-1
V gene: TRBV5-6

CDR3 protein: CASRGPGQDSYEQYF
J gene: TRBJ2-7
V gene: TRBV2

CDR3 protein: CAWSRRSISSYNSPLHF
J gene: TRBJ1-6
V gene: TRBV30